The sequence of this T cell receptor (beta chain) was determined in a study of beta chain features in type 1 diabetes. Regarding the study as a whole: Patients with Type 1 diabetes showed moderately but significantly shorter TCRB CDR3s in all four CD4+ subsets.

This clone was detected a few times. The antigen is not known. A read error may account for a junction end that differs from germline. Expressed TCRB transcripts were sequenced because the entire RNA isolate underwent reverse transcription. The method was immunoSEQ multiplex PCR; TCRdb's version includes in-frame clones alone and lacks a portion of them. The table records roughly 700,000 clones, under 15% of them present only once. Each donor gave one heparinised blood draw averaging around 0.12 L. The sequence derives from a man aged 18 to 29 with type 1 diabetes. Sequenced material: naive CD4+ T cells from blood.

DNA for the CDR3: TGTGCTAGCAGCTTACACAGCTTCAATGAGCAGTTCTTC. Translation gives CASSLHSFNEQFF. The chain has TRBV7-7 and TRBJ2-1; D is undetermined. Germline V gene sequence: CDR1 SSHAT, CDR2 FNYEAQ (reference sequence). This CDR3 is built from 13 residues.